The clone carrying this T cell receptor (beta chain) was observed once. The same CDR3 also results from other DNA sequences found in this sample. This sample was taken from a study of blood T cell repertoires in COVID-19. About the study: Samples taken during acute and convalescent COVID-19 were collected in the United States, Italy and Spain. Sources were T cells, B-cell-depleted T cells, or PBMCs; the material itself was cDNA or gDNA.

V lost 4 bases, J lost 2 bases, and 2 bases stayed unmatched. CDR1 and CDR2 from the germline V gene are MDHEN and SYDVKM. The CDR3 is 13 residues long. As processed by the authors: Amplification from reference gene primers served as the basis for estimated nucleated cell counts. Here immunoSEQ multiplex PCR was the method, and the copy in TCRdb shows in-frame clones only, minus some. V, J and clone size are taken as reported in that table, and D and trimming were inferred from the DNA itself. There are some 170,000 clones in the sample; 82% occur only once, and roughly 8.1% lies in the top ten. The specimen sequenced was peripheral blood. The receptor's source is a woman between 70 and 85 years old with acute or convalescent COVID-19. The J gene is TRBJ2-7, the V gene TRBV28, with TRBD1 identical over 7 bases. CDR3 sequence: CASSWTGPYEQYF. CDR3 coding DNA: TGTGCCAGCAGTTGGACAGGACCCTACGAGCAGTACTTC.